Listed below are T cell receptor beta chains from one sample, sequenced in a study of OX40 agonist ivuxolimab in advanced cancers. Profiled with immunoSEQ multiplex PCR; TCRdb holds only in-frame clones, not every one. The sample records about 46,000 clones, about 90% being singletons. Sequences were derived from CD4+ or CD8+ T cells sorted from blood, sampled in a trial of the OX40 agonist ivuxolimab. The receptors originated from an adult with an advanced solid tumor such as melanoma, head and neck, liver or kidney cancer. Both conserved end residues are part of each CDR3. The order of the fields is CDR3 DNA, CDR3 protein, clone size, V gene, D gene, J gene. D genes are given only for firm matches. Rows give clone size only sometimes, using once, few, many, or a class for an expanded clone.

DNA: TGTGCCAGCAGTTACGGGGCAGGGGTCTACGAGCAGTACTTC
CDR3: CASSYGAGVYEQYF
size: -
V: TRBV6-6
D: -
J: TRBJ2-7

DNA: TGTGCCACCAGCAGAGGAAGCTCTGGAAACACCATATATTTT
CDR3: CATSRGSSGNTIYF
size: -
V: TRBV15
D: -
J: TRBJ1-3

DNA: TGTGCCAGCACGGGAGGGCCCCGTGAGCAGTACTTC
CDR3: CASTGGPREQYF
size: -
V: TRBV5-6
D: TRBD2
J: TRBJ2-7

DNA: TGTGCCACTATGGAGGGAGTGAACACTGAAGCTTTCTTT
CDR3: CATMEGVNTEAFF
size: -
V: TRBV10-3
D: -
J: TRBJ1-1

DNA: TGTGCCAGCAGTTCCGGGACAGGGAACACCGGGGAGCTGTTTTTT
CDR3: CASSSGTGNTGELFF
size: -
V: TRBV6-6
D: TRBD1
J: TRBJ2-2

DNA: TGTGCCAGTAGTATACGCCAAGAACTTACTGAAGCTTTCTTT
CDR3: CASSIRQELTEAFF
size: -
V: TRBV19
D: -
J: TRBJ1-1

DNA: TGTGCCAGCAGCGTAGCGGGGGCGCGGAACGAGCAGTACTTC
CDR3: CASSVAGARNEQYF
size: -
V: TRBV9
D: -
J: TRBJ2-7

DNA: TGTGCCAGCAGCTTTCGGAGGGAAGTAACTAATGAAAAACTGTTTTTT
CDR3: CASSFRREVTNEKLFF
size: -
V: TRBV7-6
D: -
J: TRBJ1-4

DNA: TGTGCCAGCGACACCTGGCCCTACGAGCAGTACTTC
CDR3: CASDTWPYEQYF
size: -
V: TRBV6-1
D: -
J: TRBJ2-7

DNA: TGTGCCAGCAGCTTAGCGCGGCAGGGGAATGAAAAACTGTTTTTT
CDR3: CASSLARQGNEKLFF
size: once
V: TRBV7-2
D: -
J: TRBJ1-4

DNA: TGTGCCAGCAGCTTAGAGGGATTAGCGGGCTTCACAGATACGCAGTATTTT
CDR3: CASSLEGLAGFTDTQYF
size: -
V: TRBV7-2
D: TRBD2
J: TRBJ2-3

DNA: TGTGCCAGCAGCTTACCGCACGAGCAGTACTTC
CDR3: CASSLPHEQYF
size: -
V: TRBV7-3
D: -
J: TRBJ2-7

DNA: TGCGCCAGCAGCCAAAATACCGTAGGCAATCAGCCCCAGCATTTT
CDR3: CASSQNTVGNQPQHF
size: -
V: TRBV4-1
D: -
J: TRBJ1-5

DNA: TGTGCCAGCAGCTTCCGGGTCCGGGGGTTAAATTGGGACTACGAGCAGTACTTC
CDR3: CASSFRVRGLNWDYEQYF
size: -
V: TRBV5-4
D: -
J: TRBJ2-7

DNA: TGCGCCAGCAGTTGGCGGGACAGGGGGCTGGTGGGCTACTATGGCTACACCTTC
CDR3: CASSWRDRGLVGYYGYTF
size: -
V: TRBV5-1
D: TRBD1
J: TRBJ1-2

DNA: TGTGCTAGTGGTTTGTTCTCCTACGAGCAGTACTTC
CDR3: CASGLFSYEQYF
size: -
V: TRBV12-5
D: -
J: TRBJ2-7

DNA: TGTGCCAGCAGCTTAAAGGGTCAGGGTAACAACCTCAGCTCCTACGAGCAGTACTTC
CDR3: CASSLKGQGNNLSSYEQYF
size: once
V: TRBV7-3
D: -
J: TRBJ2-7

DNA: TGTGCCAGCAGCTTAGGGATGACTGGGTACGAGCAGTACTTC
CDR3: CASSLGMTGYEQYF
size: -
V: TRBV7-9
D: -
J: TRBJ2-7

DNA: TGCGCCAGCAGCGCGGGACTAGCGGGGTACAATGAGCAGTTCTTC
CDR3: CASSAGLAGYNEQFF
size: -
V: TRBV4-3
D: TRBD2
J: TRBJ2-1

DNA: TGCGCCAGCAGGTCTGGACTGAACCACGAGCAGTACTTC
CDR3: CASRSGLNHEQYF
size: -
V: TRBV5-1
D: -
J: TRBJ2-7

DNA: TGCGCCAGCAGCGCCGGGACAGGGGGATACGAGCAGTACTTC
CDR3: CASSAGTGGYEQYF
size: -
V: TRBV4-1
D: TRBD1
J: TRBJ2-7

DNA: TGTGCCATCAGTGAGCCTGGACAGGGGGCTGAAGCTTTCTTT
CDR3: CAISEPGQGAEAFF
size: -
V: TRBV10-3
D: TRBD1
J: TRBJ1-1

DNA: TGCGCCAGCAGCCAGCTTCCGGGATTACTTGGCACTGAAGCTTTCTTT
CDR3: CASSQLPGLLGTEAFF
size: -
V: TRBV4-1
D: -
J: TRBJ1-1

DNA: TGTGCCAGCAGCCCGACAGGGGGCGCCCCGTGGGAAAAACTGTTTTTT
CDR3: CASSPTGGAPWEKLFF
size: -
V: TRBV27
D: TRBD1
J: TRBJ1-4

DNA: TGCAGCGTCGCCCCTTCCCCACGGGGAGGCACTGAAGCTTTCTTT
CDR3: CSVAPSPRGGTEAFF
size: once
V: TRBV29-1
D: -
J: TRBJ1-1

DNA: TGTGCCAGCAGTTTAAGCCCAGATACGCAGTATTTT
CDR3: CASSLSPDTQYF
size: -
V: TRBV27
D: -
J: TRBJ2-3

DNA: TGTGCCTGGAGTTTACCGGGACAGGGACTGAATGAAAAACTGTTTTTT
CDR3: CAWSLPGQGLNEKLFF
size: -
V: TRBV30
D: TRBD1
J: TRBJ1-4

DNA: TGTGCCAGTAAGGATTCGGATGCGGGCACCTGGTATGGCTACACCTTC
CDR3: CASKDSDAGTWYGYTF
size: -
V: TRBV19
D: -
J: TRBJ1-2

DNA: TGTGCCAGCAGCCCTAGGGTCACCGGGGAGCTGTTTTTT
CDR3: CASSPRVTGELFF
size: few
V: TRBV7-2
D: -
J: TRBJ2-2

DNA: TGTGCCAGCAAACTTCCAGATACGCAGTATTTT
CDR3: CASKLPDTQYF
size: -
V: TRBV7-9
D: -
J: TRBJ2-3

DNA: TGCAGCGCCGAGAGGGGGCCTGGGGTGGTCGGCGAGACCCAGTACTTC
CDR3: CSAERGPGVVGETQYF
size: -
V: TRBV29-1
D: TRBD1
J: TRBJ2-5

DNA: TGTGCCAGCAGCTTTGGGACGTCGAGCTCCTACAATGAGCAGTTCTTC
CDR3: CASSFGTSSSYNEQFF
size: -
V: TRBV7-6
D: -
J: TRBJ2-1

DNA: TGCAGCGCAGAGACAGGGAACCCCTACGAGCAGTACTTC
CDR3: CSAETGNPYEQYF
size: -
V: TRBV29-1
D: TRBD1
J: TRBJ2-7

DNA: TGTGCCACCGAACTGGGGGGACCATCCTACAATGAGCAGTTCTTC
CDR3: CATELGGPSYNEQFF
size: -
V: TRBV27
D: -
J: TRBJ2-1

DNA: TGTGCCAGCCGTTCGGGGCGGTACTATGGCTACACCTTC
CDR3: CASRSGRYYGYTF
size: -
V: TRBV27
D: -
J: TRBJ1-2

DNA: TGTGCCAGCAGAGCATCCGGGCCCTTACCACCCAATGAGCAGTTCTTC
CDR3: CASRASGPLPPNEQFF
size: -
V: TRBV7-8
D: -
J: TRBJ2-1

DNA: TGTGCCAGCAGTCTGAACTACGAGCAGTACTTC
CDR3: CASSLNYEQYF
size: once
V: TRBV6-5
D: -
J: TRBJ2-7

DNA: TGTGCCAGCAGTTACTACCTTTCGCGGGAGCAGTTCTTC
CDR3: CASSYYLSREQFF
size: -
V: TRBV6-5
D: -
J: TRBJ2-1

DNA: TGTGCCAGCAGTTTGACACCCAGAGGCAATGAGCAGTTCTTC
CDR3: CASSLTPRGNEQFF
size: -
V: TRBV28
D: -
J: TRBJ2-1

DNA: TGCGCCAGCTCACCAGAAGGAGGAGAGACCCAGTACTTC
CDR3: CASSPEGGETQYF
size: -
V: TRBV18
D: -
J: TRBJ2-5

DNA: TGTGCCAGCAGCGTAGGTGGAGAGTTCATAAACTATGGCTACACCTTC
CDR3: CASSVGGEFINYGYTF
size: -
V: TRBV9
D: -
J: TRBJ1-2

DNA: TGTGCCAGCAGACGGACAGGAACCCATACTCTCGAGCAGTACTTC
CDR3: CASRRTGTHTLEQYF
size: -
V: TRBV7-9
D: TRBD1
J: TRBJ2-7

DNA: TGTGCCAGCAGTTTGGTAGGGAGATGGGACACTGAAGCTTTCTTT
CDR3: CASSLVGRWDTEAFF
size: -
V: TRBV27
D: -
J: TRBJ1-1

DNA: TGTGCCAGCAGCTTAGGAGGGACCGACAATGAGCAGTTCTTC
CDR3: CASSLGGTDNEQFF
size: -
V: TRBV13
D: -
J: TRBJ2-1

DNA: TGCGCCAGCAGCCAAGGAGCGCGGGCCACTGAAGCTTTCTTT
CDR3: CASSQGARATEAFF
size: -
V: TRBV4-1
D: -
J: TRBJ1-1

DNA: TGTGCCAGCAGTCCTGAGGTAGGCAGAACTGAAGCTTTCTTT
CDR3: CASSPEVGRTEAFF
size: -
V: TRBV27
D: -
J: TRBJ1-1

DNA: TGTGCCAGCAGCCCAAACTCAAACACCGGGGAGCTGTTTTTT
CDR3: CASSPNSNTGELFF
size: few
V: TRBV13
D: -
J: TRBJ2-2

DNA: TGTGCCAGCAGCTTACAGGGGCGCCCGGGGGCGAACACTGAAGCTTTCTTT
CDR3: CASSLQGRPGANTEAFF
size: -
V: TRBV5-4
D: TRBD1
J: TRBJ1-1

DNA: TGTGCCAGCAGCCTGGGGGTGACACCGAACTACGAGCAGTACTTC
CDR3: CASSLGVTPNYEQYF
size: -
V: TRBV5-5
D: -
J: TRBJ2-7

DNA: TGTGCCAGCAGCCGGGGCCCTGAAGCTTTCTTT
CDR3: CASSRGPEAFF
size: -
V: TRBV14
D: -
J: TRBJ1-1

DNA: TGTGCCAGCAGTTTATCAGGCTACACTGAAGCTTTCTTT
CDR3: CASSLSGYTEAFF
size: -
V: TRBV27
D: -
J: TRBJ1-1

DNA: TGCGCCAGCAGCCAGGGGGAAGGTACCTACAATGAGCAGTTCTTC
CDR3: CASSQGEGTYNEQFF
size: -
V: TRBV4-3
D: -
J: TRBJ2-1